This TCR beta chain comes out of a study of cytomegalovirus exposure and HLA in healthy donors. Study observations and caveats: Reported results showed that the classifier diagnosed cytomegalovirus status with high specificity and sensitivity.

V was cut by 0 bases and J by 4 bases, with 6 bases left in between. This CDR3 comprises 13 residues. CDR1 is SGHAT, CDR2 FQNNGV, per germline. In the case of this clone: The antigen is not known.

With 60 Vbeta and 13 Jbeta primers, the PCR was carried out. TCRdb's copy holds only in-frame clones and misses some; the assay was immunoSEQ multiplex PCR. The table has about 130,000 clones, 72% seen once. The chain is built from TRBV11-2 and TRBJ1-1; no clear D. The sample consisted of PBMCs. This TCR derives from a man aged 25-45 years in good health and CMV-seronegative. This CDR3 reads CASSLEAPTEAFF. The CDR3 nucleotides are TGTGCCAGCAGCTTAGAGGCCCCCACTGAAGCTTTCTTT.